This entry lists 11 T cell receptor beta chains sequenced from one sample in a study of shared clonotypes between healthy human individuals. Generated by immunoSEQ multiplex PCR, the TCRdb table keeps only in-frame clones and is missing some. Of 2 million to 2.5 million clones in the sample, roughly 93% were seen once. Specimen: naive CD4+ T cells from PBMCs. Subset of the sample: CD45RA+ positively selected. These receptors were taken from a young man in good health. Some clones in this sample may be carry-over from other donors' samples.

This chain connects TRBV13 to TRBJ2-7; weak D call: TRBD1 (6 bases). The CDR3 contains 17 residues. Deletions cut 0 bases from V and 7 bases from J, with 22 bases between. CDR1 is PRHDT, CDR2 FYEKMQ, per germline (reference sequence). The CDR3 region is CASSLGSGQLSRREQYF. CDR3 bases: TGTGCCAGCAGCTTAGGGTCTGGACAGCTGTCGAGGAGGGAGCAGTACTTC.

The chain uses TRBV2 and TRBJ2-2; 8 bases line up with TRBD2. Germline V gene data show CDR1 as SNHLY and CDR2 as FYNNEI. The J segment lost 0 bases and the V segment lost 7 bases, leaving 7 bases of the junction unmatched. This CDR3 contains 16 residues. CDR3: CASTVRSGTNTGELFF. The CDR3 region has the DNA TGTGCCAGCACGGTTCGTAGCGGGACGAACACCGGGGAGCTGTTTTTT.

The chain recombines TRBV4-2 with TRBJ2-3; 13 bases are a match to TRBD2. The V and J ends lost 2 bases and 1 base, in that order; junction bases with no gene match: 9. The V gene's germline CDR1 is LGHNA and CDR2 YNFKEQ. This CDR3 comprises 19 residues. The DNA of the CDR3 is TGTGCCAGCAGCCAATTAATTACCGGGACTAGCGGGGGCACAGATACGCAGTATTTT. Amino acid sequence: CASSQLITGTSGGTDTQYF.

The genes are TRBV18 and TRBJ2-6; no firm D call. There are 13 residues in the CDR3. The germline gives CDR1 KGHSH, CDR2 LQKENI. Trimming took off 8 bases at V and 0 bases at J, with 5 bases between the two ends. The CDR3 protein is CASTGSGANVLTF. Here the CDR3 DNA reads TGTGCCAGCACTGGCTCTGGGGCCAACGTCCTGACTTTC.

Details on this clone: Distinct nucleotide sequences in the sample also encode this CDR3. The rearrangement joins TRBV5-1 to TRBJ2-5; no clear D. CDR1 is SGHRS and CDR2 is YFSETQ in the germline V gene. V dropped 0 bases and J dropped 2 bases, with 8 bases sitting between them. The CDR3 is made up of 14 amino acids. The CDR3 loop is CASSLGTVQETQYF. The CDR3 DNA is TGCGCCAGCAGCTTGGGAACGGTACAAGAGACCCAGTACTTC. The full variable domain, completed using reference TRBV5-1 and TRBJ2-5, is KAGVTQTPRYLIKTRGQQVTLSCSPISGHRSVSWYQQTPGQGLQFLFEYFSETQRNKGNFPGRFSGRQFSNSRSEMNVSTLELGDSALYLCASSLGTVQETQYFGPGTRLLVL.

The gene calls are TRBV27 and TRBJ1-4; D unclear. Trimming shortened V by 2 bases and J by 6 bases, and 10 bases separated the two germline ends. The germline CDR1 and CDR2 sequences are MNHEY and SMNVEV (reference sequence). The CDR3 length is 14 residues. The CDR3 region has the DNA TGTGCCAGCAGTTTACGAGACTCGGATGAAAAACTGTTTTTT. Its translation is CASSLRDSDEKLFF.

V gene TRBV7-9 combines with J gene TRBJ2-3, with D hard to call. The CDR3 spans 15 residues. Trimming took 1 base from V and 4 from J, leaving 12 bases between them. Germline V gene lookup returns CDR1 SEHNR and CDR2 FQNEAQ (reference sequence). The CDR3 loop is CASSLVPGRPDTQYF. DNA of the CDR3: TGTGCCAGCAGCTTAGTGCCAGGACGTCCAGATACGCAGTATTTT.

This chain uses TRBV19 with TRBJ2-5; unclear D gene. The CDR3 sequence is 13 residues long. Germline-derived CDR1 and CDR2 are LNHDA and SQIVND (reference sequence). The germline V and J ends were trimmed by 8 bases and 4 bases, with 14 bases remaining between them. The CDR3 coding sequence is TGTGCCAGTGGGGTGATAAGAGGAGAGACCCAGTACTTC. This translates into CASGVIRGETQYF.

This rearrangement joins TRBV7-2 to TRBJ2-2; 10 bases are a match to TRBD2. V shed 2 bases, J shed 0 bases, and the junction held 6 bases outside the gene matches. The CDR3 runs 18 residues. Germline V lookup: CDR1 SGHTA, CDR2 FQGNSA. The CDR3 spells CASSLSLAGAANTGELFF. CDR3 DNA: TGTGCCAGCAGCTTATCGCTAGCGGGAGCCGCGAACACCGGGGAGCTGTTTTTT.

The V and J genes are TRBV5-4 and TRBJ2-6; no reliable D call. Germline V gives CDR1 SGHNT, CDR2 YYREEE (reference sequence). CDR3 length equals 17 residues. V lost 4 bases, J lost 0 bases, and 14 bases lay in between. The CDR3: CASSPGSGLSGANVLTF. The CDR3 nucleotides read TGTGCCAGCAGCCCCGGTTCGGGCCTCTCTGGGGCCAACGTCCTGACTTTC.

J is TRBJ2-3 and V is TRBV9, with 7 bases identical to TRBD2. The junction had 10 bases not matched to a gene; V was cut back by 1 base and J by 5 bases. CDR1 SGDLS and CDR2 YYNGEE come from the germline V gene. This CDR3 is built from 16 residues. CDR3 protein: CASSVIGAGTIDTQYF. The DNA for the CDR3 is TGTGCCAGCAGCGTAATTGGTGCCGGGACTATAGATACGCAGTATTTT.